This T cell receptor (beta chain) emerged from a study of OX40 agonist ivuxolimab in advanced cancers. Study-wide background: Previous treatment with anti-PD-1, anti-PD-L1 or anti-CTLA-4 therapy was allowed; over 35% had received some. Regarding the study as a whole: Also present in some nonresponders was a low level of normalized T-cell clonal expansion.

Researchers took blood at baseline, on cycle 4 day 1, and on cycle 7 day 1. The CDR3 covers 13 residues. The V segment lost 5 bases and the J segment 7 bases; nucleotides outside the gene matches: 5. Germline assignment: CDR1 SGHNT and CDR2 YENEEA. TCRdb keeps only in-frame clones here, not all; method: immunoSEQ multiplex PCR. The sample lists 95,000 or so clones; around 85% were seen once. Points on this clone: Its antigen is not known.

This TCR came from an adult with an advanced solid tumor such as melanoma, head and neck, liver or kidney cancer. This chain joins TRBV11-3 and TRBJ2-7; 10 bases agree with TRBD2. The sequenced sample was CD4+ or CD8+ T cells sorted from blood, obtained in a trial of the OX40 agonist ivuxolimab. The CDR3 is CASSPGLADEQYF. The CDR3 DNA sequence: TGTGCCAGCAGCCCAGGACTAGCGGATGAGCAGTACTTC.